The 16 T cell receptor beta chains listed next were all sequenced from one sample in a study of T cells after yellow fever vaccination. TCRdb fed the 5' RACE reads into MiXCR, producing one record per CDR3 protein. The sample has fewer than 350,000 distinct CDR3 sequences, about 9.5% seen once; the top ten hold more than 15%. Source: PBMCs, taken on the day of the first yellow fever vaccination. These receptors were taken from a man younger than 30 who received the YFV17D yellow fever vaccine.

In this sample, this clonotype turned up many times. The rearrangement uses TRBV18 and TRBJ2-5, with D uncertain. The CDR3 has 11 amino acids. The ends were cut back, 8 bases at V and 3 bases at J, with 7 bases in the middle. Germline values: CDR1 KGHSH, CDR2 LQKENI. The CDR3 DNA sequence: TGTGCCAGCAGCCCCAAAGAGACCCAGTACTTC. Encoded protein: CASSPKETQYF.

The chain employs TRBV4-3 and TRBJ1-1; D is possibly TRBD1 (5 bases). V lost 2 bases and J lost 1, with 14 bases in between. The CDR3 is 16 residues long. CDR1 is LGHNA, CDR2 YSLEER, per germline. Here the CDR3 reads CASSQRQSPANTEAFF. CDR3 sequence (DNA): TGCGCCAGCAGCCAACGACAGAGCCCCGCGAACACTGAAGCTTTCTTT.

This clonotype was found many times. V and J are TRBV5-1 and TRBJ2-3, with D possibly TRBD1 on 5 matching bases. Per the germline V gene, CDR1 is SGHRS and CDR2 is YFSETQ. V was clipped by 0 bases and J by 5 bases, with 7 bases between them. The CDR3 is 13 amino acids. The CDR3 spells CASSLEGQDTQYF. The CDR3 region has the DNA TGCGCCAGCAGCTTGGAGGGGCAAGATACGCAGTATTTT.

The chain couples TRBV7-2 to TRBJ2-1; D possibly matches TRBD1 or TRBD2 (7 bases each). This CDR3 region has 15 residues. Trimming stripped 2 bases from V and 8 bases from J, with 16 bases between. CDR1 and CDR2 (germline): SGHTA, FQGNSA. CDR3 DNA: TGTGCCAGCAGCTTATCGGGCAGGGGGGGGCATGAGCAGTTCTTC. This encodes CASSLSGRGGHEQFF.

J is TRBJ2-5 and V is TRBV11-2, with D possibly matching TRBD2 (5 bases). This CDR3 has 13 residues. Per the germline V gene, CDR1 is SGHAT and CDR2 is FQNNGV. V shed 4 bases and J shed 4 bases, with 10 bases lying between them. The CDR3 DNA reads as TGTGCCAGCAGCTCCGCGGGCGCAGAGACCCAGTACTTC. It yields the protein CASSSAGAETQYF.

The chain has TRBV5-8 and TRBJ1-1; no clear D. The ends were cut back, 4 bases at V and 1 base at J, with 5 bases in the middle. Per germline, CDR1 SGHTS and CDR2 YDEGEE. There are 12 residues in the CDR3. CDR3 protein: CASSPWNTEAFF. The CDR3 nucleotides are TGTGCCAGCAGCCCGTGGAACACTGAAGCTTTCTTT.

Only a few counts were recorded for this clonotype. The CDR3 DNA follows: TGTGCCAGCAGCCATAGCGGGGGACAGGGAAGTTTGCGAGGCGAGCAGTACGTC. It yields the protein CASSHSGGQGSLRGEQYV. The rearrangement links TRBV7-8 to TRBJ2-7; possibly TRBD1 or TRBD2 for D (9 bases each). The CDR3 covers 18 residues. Germline CDR1 is SGHVS and CDR2 is FQNEAQ. V lost 5 bases and J lost 6, with 29 bases in between.

The sample holds a few counts of this clonotype. The rearrangement links TRBV7-9 to TRBJ1-2, with 8 bases aligning to TRBD1. V lost 0 bases, J lost 4 bases, and 4 bases stayed unmatched. This CDR3 is 15 amino acids long. Germline V gene data show CDR1 as SEHNR and CDR2 as FQNEAQ (reference sequence). The CDR3 DNA reads as TGTGCCAGCAGCTTAGCCGACAGGGGTATCTATGGCTACACCTTC. Protein sequence: CASSLADRGIYGYTF.

There are a few counts of this clonotype. The chain links TRBV20-1 to TRBJ2-7; 8 positions agree with TRBD2. The CDR3 covers 17 residues. V was clipped by 4 bases and J by 4 bases; unmatched bases: 18. Germline V gene lookup returns CDR1 DFQATT and CDR2 SNEGSKA (reference sequence). As DNA, the CDR3 is TGCAGTGCTAAAGTCCCCGGGCCGGGGGGGGCGTGGTACGAGCAGTACTTC. This encodes CSAKVPGPGGAWYEQYF.

Only a few counts were recorded for this clonotype. V is TRBV7-9 and J is TRBJ1-4; D remains unclear. The CDR3 has 12 residues. V was pared by 3 bases and J by 6 bases, with 5 bases between. The V gene's germline CDR1 is SEHNR and CDR2 FQNEAQ (reference sequence). For the CDR3, the DNA is TGTGCCAGCAGCTTTCGGGATGAAAAACTGTTTTTT. Translating gives CASSFRDEKLFF.

The chain recombines TRBV4-3 with TRBJ2-2; D might be TRBD1 (6 bases). V dropped 4 bases and J dropped 2 bases, with 17 bases sitting between them. The CDR3 has 17 amino acids. Germline CDR1 reads LGHNA; CDR2 reads YSLEER. In DNA form, the CDR3 reads TGCGCCAGCAGCCGTGAGACCGGGACACCAAACACCGGGGAGCTGTTTTTT. Translation gives CASSRETGTPNTGELFF.

This clonotype was seen a handful of times. This chain uses TRBV24-1 with TRBJ2-2, with D perhaps matching TRBD1 (5 bases). Looked up from germline, CDR1 is KGHDR and CDR2 is SFDVKD. The V gene lost 6 bases and the J gene lost 5 bases, with 12 bases spanning the gap. The length of the CDR3 is 14 residues. CDR3 sequence (DNA): TGTGCCACCAGTCAGCAGGGCCGAACCGGGGAGCTGTTTTTT. It translates to CATSQQGRTGELFF.

This clonotype was seen a few times. The CDR3 bases are TGTGCCAGCAGCTTTAAGGGAGCGTCCTACGAGCAGTACTTC. It codes for CASSFKGASYEQYF. The chain couples TRBV5-4 to TRBJ2-7; TRBD2 might be the D (5 bases). The CDR3 runs to 14 residues. CDR1 is SGHNT and CDR2 is YYREEE in the germline V gene (reference sequence). V lost 2 bases and J 1 base, leaving 10 bases between the germline ends.

This clonotype was counted many times. The chain is built from TRBV7-2 and TRBJ2-2, with D unclear. V was pared by 0 bases and J by 4 bases, with 12 bases between. This CDR3 is 16 amino acids long. Per germline, CDR1 SGHTA and CDR2 FQGNSA. The CDR3 loop is CASSLAAPNPTGELFF. CDR3 sequence (DNA): TGTGCCAGCAGCTTAGCGGCCCCCAATCCCACCGGGGAGCTGTTTTTT.

The V and J genes are TRBV12-3 or TRBV12-4 and TRBJ2-5, with 9 bases fitting TRBD1. J gave up 4 bases and V 5 bases, and 8 bases lay outside the gene matches. The length of the CDR3 is 15 residues. CDR3 amino acids: CASSARQGGSETQYF. In nucleotides, the CDR3 is TGTGCCAGCAGTGCGAGACAGGGGGGTTCAGAGACCCAGTACTTC.

CDR3 nucleotide sequence: TGTGCCATCAGTCAGGGTACTGACGGGGAGCTGTTTTTT. This gives the protein CAISQGTDGELFF. V gene TRBV10-3 combines with J gene TRBJ2-2, with a possible D match to TRBD1 (5 bases). Germline-derived CDR1 and CDR2 are ENHRY and SYGVKD. The CDR3 consists of 13 residues. Trimming cost V 5 bases and J 7 bases, with 11 bases left between them.